This paragraph covers one TCR beta chain sequence. Its antigen is still unknown. UMI-labeled TRB cDNA libraries were prepared by 5' RACE. TCRdb processed the 5' RACE reads again and assigns one entry to each CDR3 protein, with no DNA. The sample includes around 92,000 distinct CDR3 sequences. The length of the CDR3 is 18 residues. Per the germline V gene, CDR1 is MNHNY and CDR2 is SVGAGI (reference sequence). Naive CD8+ T cells were CD45RO-CCR7+CD27+CD95-. This specimen belongs to a study of CXCR3-negative and CXCR3-positive naive CD8 T cells. Overall study findings and caveats: Freshly isolated PBMCs were used in most assays, given partial CXCR3 loss after freezing. Because surface CD5 did not distinguish the naive subsets, TCR strength was inferred from TRB CDR3 properties. Diversity proved comparably high across both naive subsets and much lower in memory CD8+ cells.

The clonotype was recovered from a human donor in good health. Some clones in this sample may be carry-over from other donors' samples. The source material was naive CXCR3- CD8+ T cells from blood. The subset: CD45RO-CCR7+CD27+CD95- naive CD8+ T cells lacking CXCR3 (TNR3-). The chain uses TRBV6-6 and TRBJ2-6; there is no DNA to check the TCRdb D call of TRBD1. CDR3 amino acids: CASSYSMQGDIGANVLTF.